The clone carrying this T cell receptor beta chain was seen only a few times. Its target is unknown. Clones were read by immunoSEQ multiplex PCR, and TCRdb kept only the in-frame ones, dropping some. This table holds almost 750,000 clones, roughly 72% found once. The entry originates in a study of shared clonotypes between healthy human individuals. Turning to the study itself: Donors, aged 18 to 49, were a couple of women and three men. CD4 naive and memory got three plates each, CD8 naive two, CD8 memory one.

CDR3 size: 17 residues. V was cut by 2 bases and J by 1 base, with 15 bases left in between. CDR1 and CDR2 from the germline V gene are SGHTA and FQGNSA. Whole-study results and caveats: On the whole, naive subsets had larger estimated richness than memory subsets had.

The sequenced sample was memory CD4+ T cells sorted from blood. Noted subset: CD45RA-negative fraction. The TCR sequence derives from a woman in her thirties in good health. The chain links TRBV7-2 to TRBJ2-4, with TRBD1 as a possible D gene (6 bases). DNA of the CDR3: TGTGCCAGCAGCTTAAGGCAGGGGCCGGGTGCCAAAAACATTCAGTACTTC. Protein sequence: CASSLRQGPGAKNIQYF.